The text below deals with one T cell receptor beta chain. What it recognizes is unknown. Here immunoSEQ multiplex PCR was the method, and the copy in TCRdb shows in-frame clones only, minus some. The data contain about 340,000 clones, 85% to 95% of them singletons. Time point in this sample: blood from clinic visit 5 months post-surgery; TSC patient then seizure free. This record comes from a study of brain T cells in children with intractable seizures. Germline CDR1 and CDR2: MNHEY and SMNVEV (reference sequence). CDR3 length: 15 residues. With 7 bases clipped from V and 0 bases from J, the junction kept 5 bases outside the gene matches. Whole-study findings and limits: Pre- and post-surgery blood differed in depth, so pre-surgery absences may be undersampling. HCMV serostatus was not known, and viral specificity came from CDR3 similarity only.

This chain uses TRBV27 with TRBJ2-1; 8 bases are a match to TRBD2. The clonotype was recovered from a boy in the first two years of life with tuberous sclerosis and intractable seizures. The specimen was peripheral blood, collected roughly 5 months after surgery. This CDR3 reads CASILAGSSYNEQFF. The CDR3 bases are TGTGCCAGCATTCTAGCGGGCAGCTCCTACAATGAGCAGTTCTTC.